This T cell receptor beta chain is drawn from a study of blood T cell repertoires in COVID-19. The wider study: Samples taken during acute and convalescent COVID-19 were collected in the United States, Italy and Spain. T cells, B-cell-depleted T cells, or PBMCs supplied cDNA or gDNA.

The CDR3 is made up of 15 amino acids. The trim removed 2 bases at V and 4 bases at J, leaving 4 bases unmatched. Germline CDR1 KGHSH, CDR2 LQKENI. Authors' analysis steps: Counts of nucleated cells, estimated from reference gene primer amplification, were obtained. Sequencing was performed with immunoSEQ multiplex PCR; in TCRdb, only in-frame clones are kept and a portion is missing. Clone size and V and J calls were adopted from that table, with D and trimming inferred from the DNA. Altogether more than 150,000 clones are present, about 80% being singletons, with the ten largest covering approximately 13%.

This TCR was sampled from a man in his sixties or seventies who had recovered from COVID-19. The sample taken for sequencing was peripheral blood. This sequence joins TRBV18 and TRBJ2-2, with TRBD1 identical over 7 bases. DNA of the CDR3: TGTGCCAGCTCACCATTGGGACAGATCACCGGGGAGCTGTTTTTT. Translation: CASSPLGQITGELFF.